The T cell receptor beta chain described here comes from a study of shared clonotypes between healthy human individuals (dated by TCRdb to about 2020). With respect to the entire study: Three men and a couple of women, aged 18 to 49 years, made up the cohort. To increase sequencing depth and limit assay-specific biases, TCR repertoire library preparation and sequencing were carried out by different laboratories using diverse techniques. Each donor's leukapheresis produced roughly between roughly 0.85 and 9 billion PBMCs. To estimate repertoire size and how much clonotypes are shared between individuals, the study performed deep sequencing of blood TCR repertoires from 4 to 6 healthy adults. For each donor, three plates each were used for CD4 naive and CD4 memory, two plates were used for CD8 naive, and one plate was used for CD8 memory. Broader findings and caveats from the paper: Around 5% of naive CD4, 3.5% of naive CD8, roughly 2.4% of memory CD4, and about 0.4% of memory CD8 clonotypes were shared across several donors. Because the study included only a small number of donors, the genetic and exposure-history diversity represented was limited. Higher generation probabilities were observed for clonotypes shared by all four sorted-subset donors than for non-shared clonotypes. Based on pairwise subsampling, the degree of clonotype sharing among donors was expected to be affected by sequencing depth. Larger estimated clonotype richness was generally found for naive subsets than for memory subsets. Incomplete sequencing was indicated by rarefaction of sorted-subset datasets, despite the large sequencing depth. Sampling was restricted to blood, and TCR repertoires in tissues likely differ from the TCR repertoires found in blood.

Healthy HIV-negative adults with no recently reported acute infections or vaccinations were included as donors. Every donor was a Caucasian adult residing in Nashville, Tennessee, USA. CD4+ T cells were enriched through magnetic negative selection, after which naive cells were positively selected on CD45RA and the remaining negative fraction served as the memory subset. Blood was obtained by leukapheresis, after which PBMCs were separated by Ficoll-Histopaque density gradient centrifugation and cryopreserved in liquid nitrogen vapor phase. Analytical flow cytometry was used to check the purity and quantity of each magnetically sorted T cell population. Genomic DNA was isolated from each sorted fraction and quantified by UV absorbance on a Nanodrop 2000c. To note about this clone: Its antigen is not yet known. Per-base qualities were not stored, and no clone one base away is much larger.

Compared with germline, V lacks 6 bases and J lacks 1 base; bases without a gene match: 5. CDR1 and CDR2 are drawn from the germline V gene: SQVTM, ANQGSEA. CDR3 length: 13 amino acids, cysteine to phenylalanine. The kept DNA is CDR3 alone, 39 bases in frame from the first base. Using the deep immunoSEQ assay, TCR CDR3 regions were amplified from genomic DNA by multiplex PCR. Extracted genomic DNA from each cell subset was spread evenly across all wells of several immunoSEQ 96-well plates, with each plate serving as a replicate. For sorted subsets, each replicate PCR was loaded with around 200 ng genomic DNA, equivalent to about 30,000 T cell genomes. The purified libraries were quantified using a Qubit 3.0 fluorometer, sized with a Bioanalyzer 2100, and then quantified again using the KAPA Library Quantification kit. A separate single-read 150-cycle Illumina NextSeq 550 flow cell was used to sequence each immunoSEQ 96-well plate. As for the authors' bioinformatics: Because the immunoSEQ output held only junctional sequences and lacked quality scores, the filtering could not match the filtering applied to full-length reads. Sequences were annotated with PyIR, a Python wrapper for IgBLAST v1.9, and V/J genes and CDR3 were assigned using IMGT germline references. Reads were removed for weak V/J assignments (E-value above 1e-6), missing CDR3, stop codons, out-of-frame junctions, or ambiguous translated residues. A V3J clonotype was defined by an identical inferred V gene, J gene, and CDR3 amino acid sequence. The percentage overlap between two repertoires was calculated by dividing the number of shared unique clonotypes by the size of the smaller repertoire. RTK rarefaction, the Chao1 estimator, and Recon v2.1 estimates of unobserved clonotypes were used to assess repertoire richness. Generation probabilities were computed with OLGA for all TCRbeta clonotypes obtained by the gDNA method from several donors. This is the immuneACCESS table as TCRdb keeps it, with only in-frame sequences that have V and J called. A part of the clones is gone; compared with another copy, unresolved V genes explain less than half, and the rest is unexplained. V and J calls and clone size are as listed in that table; D and trimming were resolved from the DNA. Recorded for this sample are roughly 1 million clones; 78% of them occurred a single time. The ten most abundant clones make up approximately 0.5% of the sample.

Sequencing used memory CD4+ T cells from PBMCs. The sample's cell subset or site label, decoded: CD45RA-negative fraction. Recombination connected TRBV29-1 to TRBJ1-2, and 7 junctional nucleotides match TRBD1. This TCR came from a young man in good health. Some clones in this sample may be carry-over from other donors' samples. The CDR3 here reads CSVEGQLNYGYTF. The sequenced DNA: TGCAGCGTAGAGGGACAGCTTAACTATGGCTACACCTTC.